The 13 T cell receptor beta chains below were found in one sample sequenced in a study of regulatory T cells. Amplification used 52 TRBV primers and 13 TRBJ primers. Here immunoSEQ multiplex PCR was the method, and the copy in TCRdb shows in-frame clones only, minus some. The data show approximately 9,000 clones, about 87% seen once. Sequenced: CD8+ T cells sorted from blood. The receptors shown here come from a young adult with CD3G deficiency.

The gene calls are TRBV7-9 and TRBJ1-4, with TRBD1 identical over 9 bases. The ends lost 5 bases at V and 8 bases at J; junction bases unmatched: 6. CDR1 is SEHNR and CDR2 is FQNEAQ in the germline V gene (reference sequence). The CDR3 has 14 residues. CDR3 in DNA: TGTGCCAGCAGCCCCGGGACAGGGACGGAAAAACTGTTTTTT. Its translation: CASSPGTGTEKLFF. The whole variable domain, remainder taken from reference TRBV7-9 and TRBJ1-4, is DTGVSQNPRHKITKRGQNVTFRCDPISEHNRLYWYRQTLGQGPEFLTYFQNEAQLEKSRLLSDRFSAERPKGSFSTLEIQRTEQGDSAMYLCASSPGTGTEKLFFGSGTQLSVL.

This clone was seen only once. The rearrangement joins TRBV10-3 to TRBJ2-2; no reliable D call. V was shortened by 4 bases and J by 6 bases, with 9 bases between the two germline ends. CDR1 and CDR2 (germline): ENHRY, SYGVKD. The CDR3 sequence is 13 residues long. The CDR3 bases are TGTGCCATCAGTGTGGCCCTTGCCGGGGAGCTGTTTTTT. Protein sequence: CAISVALAGELFF.

V and J are TRBV6-1 and TRBJ2-7, with 8 bases matching TRBD2. J was trimmed by 0 bases and V by 8 bases; bases with no gene match: 6. There are 14 residues in the CDR3. The germline gives CDR1 MNHNS, CDR2 SASEGT. The CDR3 spells CASAGGPTSYEQYF. CDR3 nucleotide sequence: TGTGCCAGCGCGGGGGGACCCACCTCCTACGAGCAGTACTTC.

The J gene is TRBJ2-7, the V gene TRBV5-6, with D unclear. Germline V gene lookup returns CDR1 SGHDT and CDR2 YYEEEE. V lost 2 bases to trimming and J lost 1 base, with 7 bases between them. The CDR3 sequence is 13 residues long. DNA of the CDR3: TGTGCCAGCAGCTTCTACCTTTCCTACGAGCAGTACTTC. Translated, it gives CASSFYLSYEQYF.

The rearrangement links TRBV28 to TRBJ2-7; 8 nucleotides line up with TRBD2. The J segment lost 4 bases and the V segment lost 5 bases, leaving 10 bases of the junction unmatched. Germline values: CDR1 MDHEN, CDR2 SYDVKM. This CDR3 region has 15 residues. As DNA, the CDR3 is TGTGCCAGCAGTACCCACGGGGGGGCATTATACGAGCAGTACTTC. Residues: CASSTHGGALYEQYF.

The chain employs TRBV28 and TRBJ2-1; the D gene is possibly TRBD2 (6 bases). The CDR3 runs 14 residues. The V end was cut by 5 bases, the J end by 8 bases, with 16 bases between. Germline values: CDR1 MDHEN, CDR2 SYDVKM. CDR3 amino acids: CASSLRRASYEQFF. The DNA for the CDR3 is TGTGCCAGCAGTCTACGGAGGGCCAGCTATGAGCAGTTCTTC.

The rearrangement joins TRBV28 to TRBJ2-7, with 7 bases identical to TRBD2. This CDR3 has 17 residues. The trim removed 3 bases at V and 5 bases at J, leaving 16 bases unmatched. Germline V gives CDR1 MDHEN, CDR2 SYDVKM. CDR3 in amino acids: CASSFPSGGSYPNEQYF. The CDR3, as DNA: TGTGCCAGCAGTTTCCCATCCGGCGGGAGTTACCCTAACGAGCAGTACTTC.

The V gene is TRBV7-9, the J gene TRBJ2-1, with 11 bases lining up with TRBD1. With V trimmed by 4 bases and J by 8 bases, 7 bases remained unmatched. Germline V gene sequence: CDR1 SEHNR, CDR2 FQNEAQ (reference sequence). This CDR3 comprises 15 residues. CDR3 in amino acids: CASSSGQGAKHEQFF. The CDR3 bases are TGTGCCAGCAGCTCAGGACAGGGGGCGAAGCATGAGCAGTTCTTC. The whole variable domain, remainder taken from reference TRBV7-9 and TRBJ2-1, is DTGVSQNPRHKITKRGQNVTFRCDPISEHNRLYWYRQTLGQGPEFLTYFQNEAQLEKSRLLSDRFSAERPKGSFSTLEIQRTEQGDSAMYLCASSSGQGAKHEQFFGPGTRLTVL.

The J gene is TRBJ1-2, the V gene TRBV10-3; D possibly corresponds to TRBD1 (6 bases). Trimming pared 3 bases from V and 4 bases from J, leaving 12 bases between. The germline CDR1 and CDR2 sequences are ENHRY and SYGVKD. The CDR3 consists of 14 residues. CDR3 in amino acids: CAISDPDRPYGYTF. The CDR3 nucleotides are TGTGCCATCAGTGACCCCGACAGGCCCTATGGCTACACCTTC.

CDR3 in DNA: TGTGCCAGCTCACCGCCCCTCAAAGTTGGGATATATTTT. As protein: CASSPPLKVGIYF. This chain joins TRBV18 and TRBJ1-3; D unclear. Germline CDR1 is KGHSH and CDR2 is LQKENI. CDR3 length: 13 amino acids. The ends were cut back, 3 bases at V and 13 bases at J, with 16 bases in the middle.

The V call is TRBV19, the J call TRBJ2-1; 13 bases fit TRBD2. Germline loops: CDR1 LNHDA, CDR2 SQIVND (reference sequence). The CDR3 is 15 amino acids. The V gene end was trimmed by 4 bases and the J gene end by 4 bases; junction bases not matched to a gene: 1. The CDR3 DNA is TGTGCCAGTAGTAAGACTAGCGGGGGGTACAATGAGCAGTTCTTC. It specifies CASSKTSGGYNEQFF.

This clone is categorized as medium-sized. The chain couples TRBV4-1 to TRBJ1-1, with a possible D match to TRBD1 (5 bases). Germline V gene sequence: CDR1 MGHRA, CDR2 YSYEKL. Trimming pared 2 bases from V and 1 base from J, leaving 8 bases between. CDR3 length: 14 residues. This chain's CDR3 is CASSQRQSNTEAFF. The CDR3 DNA is TGCGCCAGCAGCCAACGACAGTCGAACACTGAAGCTTTCTTT.

In DNA, the CDR3 is TGTGCCAGCAGTTTCCCCTCCGGGGGAAGTAGCAATCAGCCCCAGCATTTT. The encoded protein is CASSFPSGGSSNQPQHF. This chain uses TRBV28 with TRBJ1-5; possibly TRBD1 for D (5 bases). Trimming cost V 3 bases and J 0 bases, with 15 bases left between them. Per germline, CDR1 MDHEN and CDR2 SYDVKM. The CDR3 spans 17 residues.